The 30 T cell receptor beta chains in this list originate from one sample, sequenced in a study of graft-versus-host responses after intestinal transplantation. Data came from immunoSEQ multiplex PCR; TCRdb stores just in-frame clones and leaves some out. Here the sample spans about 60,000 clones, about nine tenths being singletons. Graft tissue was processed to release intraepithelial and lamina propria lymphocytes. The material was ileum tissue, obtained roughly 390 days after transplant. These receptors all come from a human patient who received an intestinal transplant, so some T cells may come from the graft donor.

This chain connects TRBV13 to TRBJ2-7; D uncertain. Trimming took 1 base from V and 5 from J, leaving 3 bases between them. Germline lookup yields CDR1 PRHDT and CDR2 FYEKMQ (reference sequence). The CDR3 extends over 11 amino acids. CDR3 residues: CASSLADEQYF. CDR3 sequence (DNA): TGTGCCAGCAGCTTAGCGGACGAGCAGTACTTC.

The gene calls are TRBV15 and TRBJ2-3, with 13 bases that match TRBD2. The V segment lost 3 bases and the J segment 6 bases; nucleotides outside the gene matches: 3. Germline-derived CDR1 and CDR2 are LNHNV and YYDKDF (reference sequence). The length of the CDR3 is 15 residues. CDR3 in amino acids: CATSRGLAGIDTQYF. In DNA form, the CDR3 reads TGTGCCACCAGCAGGGGACTAGCGGGGATCGATACGCAGTATTTT.

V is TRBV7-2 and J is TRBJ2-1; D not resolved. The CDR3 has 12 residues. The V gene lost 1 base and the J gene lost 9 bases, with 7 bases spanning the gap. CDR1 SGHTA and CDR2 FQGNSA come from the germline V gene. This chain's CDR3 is CASSLVSIEQFF. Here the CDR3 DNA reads TGTGCCAGCAGCTTAGTTTCCATTGAGCAGTTCTTC.

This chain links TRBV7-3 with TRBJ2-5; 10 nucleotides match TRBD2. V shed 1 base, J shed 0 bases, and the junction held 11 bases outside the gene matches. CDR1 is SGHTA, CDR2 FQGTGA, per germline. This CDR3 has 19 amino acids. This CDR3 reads CASSLNPRLAGAHQETQYF. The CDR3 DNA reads TGTGCCAGCAGCTTAAACCCTCGGCTAGCGGGAGCCCACCAAGAGACCCAGTACTTC.

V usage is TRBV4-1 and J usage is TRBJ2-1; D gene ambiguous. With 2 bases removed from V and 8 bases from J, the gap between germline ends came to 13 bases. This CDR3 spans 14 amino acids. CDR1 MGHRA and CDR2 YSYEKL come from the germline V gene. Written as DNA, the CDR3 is TGCGCCAGCAGCCAATGGCGGCGGCGAGATGAGCAGTTCTTC. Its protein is CASSQWRRRDEQFF.

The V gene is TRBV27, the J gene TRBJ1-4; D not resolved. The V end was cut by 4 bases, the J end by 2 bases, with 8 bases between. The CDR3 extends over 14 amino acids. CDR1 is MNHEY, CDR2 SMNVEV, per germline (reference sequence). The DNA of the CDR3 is TGTGCCAGCAGTTGGGGTGGGACTAATGAAAAACTGTTTTTT. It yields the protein CASSWGGTNEKLFF. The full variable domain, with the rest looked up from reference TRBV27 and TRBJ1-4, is EAQVTQNPRYLITVTGKKLTVTCSQNMNHEYMSWYRQDPGLGLRQIYYSMNVEVTDKGDVPEGYKVSRKEKRNFPLILESPSPNQTSLYFCASSWGGTNEKLFFGSGTQLSVL.

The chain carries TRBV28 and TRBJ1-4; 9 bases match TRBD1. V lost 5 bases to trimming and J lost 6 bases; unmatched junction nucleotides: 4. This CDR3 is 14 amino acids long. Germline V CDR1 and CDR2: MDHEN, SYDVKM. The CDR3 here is CASSRTGGDEKLFF. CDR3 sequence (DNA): TGTGCCAGCAGTCGAACAGGGGGCGATGAAAAACTGTTTTTT.

In DNA, the CDR3 is TGTGCCAGCAGCCCTAACACAGATACGCAGTATTTT. Its translation: CASSPNTDTQYF. V usage is TRBV7-6 and J usage is TRBJ2-3; D is unresolved. Trimming removed 5 bases at V and 2 bases at J, with 5 bases between. This CDR3 is built from 12 residues. CDR1 SGHVS and CDR2 FNYEAQ come from the germline V gene.

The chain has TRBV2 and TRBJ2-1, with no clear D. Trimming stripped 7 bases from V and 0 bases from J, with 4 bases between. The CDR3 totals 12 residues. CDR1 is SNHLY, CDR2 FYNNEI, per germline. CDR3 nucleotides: TGTGCCAGCATAGGCTCCTACAATGAGCAGTTCTTC. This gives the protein CASIGSYNEQFF.

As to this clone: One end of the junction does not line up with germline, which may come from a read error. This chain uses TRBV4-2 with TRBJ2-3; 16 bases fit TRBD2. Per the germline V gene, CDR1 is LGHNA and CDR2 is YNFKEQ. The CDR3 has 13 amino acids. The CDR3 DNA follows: TGTGCCAGCAGCCAGGGACTAGCGGGAGGGCCACGTTTT. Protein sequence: CASSQGLAGGPRF.

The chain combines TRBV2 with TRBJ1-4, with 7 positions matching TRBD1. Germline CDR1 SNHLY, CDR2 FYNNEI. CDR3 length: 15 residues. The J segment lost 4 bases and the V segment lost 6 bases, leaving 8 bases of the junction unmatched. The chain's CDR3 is CASRTQGQINEKLFF. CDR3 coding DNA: TGTGCCAGCAGGACCCAGGGACAGATTAATGAAAAACTGTTTTTT.

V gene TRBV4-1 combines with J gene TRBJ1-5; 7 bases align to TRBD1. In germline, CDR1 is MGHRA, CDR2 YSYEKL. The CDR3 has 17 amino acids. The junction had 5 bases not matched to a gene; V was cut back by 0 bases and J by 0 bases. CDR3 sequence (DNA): TGCGCCAGCAGCCAAGAGAGAGACAGGGATAGCAATCAGCCCCAGCATTTT. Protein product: CASSQERDRDSNQPQHF.

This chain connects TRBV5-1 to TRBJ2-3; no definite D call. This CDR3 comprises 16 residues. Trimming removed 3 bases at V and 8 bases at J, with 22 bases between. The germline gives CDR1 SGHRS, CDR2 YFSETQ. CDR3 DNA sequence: TGCGCCAGCAGCTCCTTGAAGTCCACACAGATTGGTACGCAGTATTTT. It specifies CASSSLKSTQIGTQYF.

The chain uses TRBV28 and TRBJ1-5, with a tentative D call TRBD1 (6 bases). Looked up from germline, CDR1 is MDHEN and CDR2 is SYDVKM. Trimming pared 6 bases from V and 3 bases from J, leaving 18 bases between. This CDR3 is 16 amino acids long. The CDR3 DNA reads TGTGCCAGCAGCTCACCCGGACAGAGCTACAATCAGCCCCAGCATTTT. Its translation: CASSSPGQSYNQPQHF.

Written as DNA, the CDR3 is TGTGCCAGCAGCTTGAGTGGGAGCAATCAGCCCCAGCATTTT. This gives the protein CASSLSGSNQPQHF. The chain recombines TRBV11-2 with TRBJ1-5; no clear D. Between the trimmed V and J ends, which lost 3 bases and 1 base, there was a span of 7 bases. The CDR3 covers 14 residues. CDR1 is SGHAT, CDR2 FQNNGV, per germline.

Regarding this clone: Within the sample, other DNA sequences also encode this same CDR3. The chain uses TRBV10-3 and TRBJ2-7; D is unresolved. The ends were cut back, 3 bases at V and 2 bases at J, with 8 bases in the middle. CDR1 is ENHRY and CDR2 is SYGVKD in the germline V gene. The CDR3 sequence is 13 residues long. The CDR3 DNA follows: TGTGCCATCAGTGAAGGGTTCCCCTACGAGCAGTACTTC. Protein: CAISEGFPYEQYF.

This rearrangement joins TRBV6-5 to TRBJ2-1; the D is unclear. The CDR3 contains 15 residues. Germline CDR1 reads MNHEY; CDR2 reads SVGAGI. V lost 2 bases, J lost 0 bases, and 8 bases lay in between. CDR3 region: CASSYGWSSYNEQFF. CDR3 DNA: TGTGCCAGCAGTTACGGGTGGAGCTCCTACAATGAGCAGTTCTTC.

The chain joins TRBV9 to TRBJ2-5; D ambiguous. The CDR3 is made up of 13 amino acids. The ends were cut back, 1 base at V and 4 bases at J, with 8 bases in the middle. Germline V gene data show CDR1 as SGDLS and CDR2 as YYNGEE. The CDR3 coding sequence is TGTGCCAGCAGCGTACTCGGTCTAGAGACCCAGTACTTC. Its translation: CASSVLGLETQYF.

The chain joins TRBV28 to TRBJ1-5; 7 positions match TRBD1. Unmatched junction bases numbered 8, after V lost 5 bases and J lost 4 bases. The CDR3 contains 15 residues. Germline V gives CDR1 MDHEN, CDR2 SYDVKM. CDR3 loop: CASSTRQGRNQPQHF. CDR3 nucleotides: TGTGCCAGCAGTACCCGACAGGGCCGAAATCAGCCCCAGCATTTT.

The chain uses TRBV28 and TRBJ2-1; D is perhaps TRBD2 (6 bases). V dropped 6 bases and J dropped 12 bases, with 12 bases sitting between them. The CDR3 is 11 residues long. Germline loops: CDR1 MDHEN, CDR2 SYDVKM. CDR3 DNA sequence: TGTGCCAGCAGCCCGGGAGCGCGGCAGTTCTTC. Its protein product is CASSPGARQFF.

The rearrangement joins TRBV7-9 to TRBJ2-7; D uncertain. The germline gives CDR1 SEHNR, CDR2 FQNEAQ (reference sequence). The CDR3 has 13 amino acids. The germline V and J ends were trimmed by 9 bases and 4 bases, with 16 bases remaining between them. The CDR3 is CASGDTTRYEQYF. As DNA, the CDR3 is TGTGCCAGTGGAGATACGACCCGTTACGAGCAGTACTTC.

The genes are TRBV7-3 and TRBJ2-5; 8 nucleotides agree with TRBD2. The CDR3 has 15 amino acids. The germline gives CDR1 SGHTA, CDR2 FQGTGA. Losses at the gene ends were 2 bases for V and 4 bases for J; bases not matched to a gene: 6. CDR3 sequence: CASSLDGGRSETQYF. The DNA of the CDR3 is TGTGCCAGCAGCTTAGATGGCGGGAGGTCAGAGACCCAGTACTTC.

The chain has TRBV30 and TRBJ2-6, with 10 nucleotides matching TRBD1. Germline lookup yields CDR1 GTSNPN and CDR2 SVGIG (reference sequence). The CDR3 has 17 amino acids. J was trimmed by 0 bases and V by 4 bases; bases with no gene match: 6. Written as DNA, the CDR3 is TGTGCCTGGAAGAAGGGACAGGGGTTCTCTGGGGCCAACGTCCTGACTTTC. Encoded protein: CAWKKGQGFSGANVLTF.

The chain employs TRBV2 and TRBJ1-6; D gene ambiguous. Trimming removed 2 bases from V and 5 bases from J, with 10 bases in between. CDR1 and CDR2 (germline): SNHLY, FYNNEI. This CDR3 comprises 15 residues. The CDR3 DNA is TGTGCCAGCAGTGAATTGGTGGCCGATAATTCACCCCTCCACTTT. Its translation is CASSELVADNSPLHF.

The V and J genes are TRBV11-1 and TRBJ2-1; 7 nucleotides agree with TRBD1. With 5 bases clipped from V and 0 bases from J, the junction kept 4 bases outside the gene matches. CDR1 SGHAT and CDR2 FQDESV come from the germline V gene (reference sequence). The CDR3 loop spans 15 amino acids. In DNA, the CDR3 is TGTGCCAGCAGCCAATGGACAGGCTCCTACAATGAGCAGTTCTTC. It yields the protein CASSQWTGSYNEQFF.

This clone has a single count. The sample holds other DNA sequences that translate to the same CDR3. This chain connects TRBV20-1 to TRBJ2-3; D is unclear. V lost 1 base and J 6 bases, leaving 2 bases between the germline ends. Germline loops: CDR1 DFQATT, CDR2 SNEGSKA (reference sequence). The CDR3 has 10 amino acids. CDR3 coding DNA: TGCAGTGCTAGAGTTGATACGCAGTATTTT. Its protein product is CSARVDTQYF.

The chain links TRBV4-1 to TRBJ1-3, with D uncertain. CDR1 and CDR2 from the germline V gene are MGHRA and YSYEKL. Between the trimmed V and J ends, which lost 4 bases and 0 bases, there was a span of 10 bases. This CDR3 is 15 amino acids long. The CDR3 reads CASSLGWGSGNTIYF. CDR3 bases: TGCGCCAGCAGCCTAGGGTGGGGCTCTGGAAACACCATATATTTT.

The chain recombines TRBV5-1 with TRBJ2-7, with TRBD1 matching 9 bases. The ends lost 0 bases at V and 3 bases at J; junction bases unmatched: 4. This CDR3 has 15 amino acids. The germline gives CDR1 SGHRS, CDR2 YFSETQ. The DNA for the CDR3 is TGCGCCAGCAGCTTGGCTTTGGACAGGGGCTACGAGCAGTACTTC. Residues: CASSLALDRGYEQYF.

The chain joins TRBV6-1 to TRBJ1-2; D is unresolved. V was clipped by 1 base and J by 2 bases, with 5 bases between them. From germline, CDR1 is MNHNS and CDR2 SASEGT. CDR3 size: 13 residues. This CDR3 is CASSEVANYGYTF. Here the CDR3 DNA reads TGTGCCAGCAGTGAAGTGGCGAACTATGGCTACACCTTC.

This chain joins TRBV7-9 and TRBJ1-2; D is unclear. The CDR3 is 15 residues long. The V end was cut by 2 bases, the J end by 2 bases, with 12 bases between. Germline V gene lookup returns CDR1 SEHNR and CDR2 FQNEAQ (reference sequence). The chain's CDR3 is CASSLLPKGNYGYTF. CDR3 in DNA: TGTGCCAGCAGCTTACTCCCTAAGGGCAACTATGGCTACACCTTC. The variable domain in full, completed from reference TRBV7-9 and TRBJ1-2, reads DTGVSQNPRHKITKRGQNVTFRCDPISEHNRLYWYRQTLGQGPEFLTYFQNEAQLEKSRLLSDRFSAERPKGSFSTLEIQRTEQGDSAMYLCASSLLPKGNYGYTFGSGTRLTVV.